Below are 23 T cell receptor beta chains sequenced from a single sample in a study of T cells in Graves' hyperthyroidism and ophthalmopathy. Amplified TCR beta CDR3 regions came from RNA transcripts. The HTBI set primed first-round TCR CDR3 RT-PCR. TCRdb re-called the multiplex PCR reads through MiXCR, storing one row per CDR3 protein. The table records roughly 380,000 distinct CDR3 sequences, 13% of them present only once. Input material: blood. Receptors originate from a young man with Graves' hyperthyroidism that later progressed to Graves' ophthalmopathy.

This clonotype came up many times. The chain joins TRBV7-8 to TRBJ2-4, with no clear D. The CDR3 is made up of 14 amino acids. CDR1 SGHVS and CDR2 FQNEAQ come from the germline V gene. Deletions cut 4 bases from V and 8 bases from J, with 15 bases between. The CDR3 sequence: CASSSRWESYIQYF. CDR3 nucleotide sequence: TGTGCCAGCAGCTCCCGGTGGGAATCTTACATTCAGTACTTC.

The table lists this clonotype with many counts. The chain uses TRBV18 and TRBJ1-3; D ambiguous. The CDR3 loop spans 15 amino acids. Trimming took 4 bases from V and 5 from J, leaving 15 bases between them. Germline CDR1 and CDR2: KGHSH and LQKENI. The chain's CDR3 is CASSLPPPPRNTIYF. As DNA, the CDR3 is TGTGCCAGCTCACTGCCTCCTCCTCCCAGAAACACCATATATTTT.

The sample holds many counts of this clonotype. This rearrangement joins TRBV28 to TRBJ1-5, with TRBD1 matching over 9 bases. CDR3 length: 17 amino acids. V shed 3 bases and J 0 bases; nucleotides not matched to a gene: 6. Germline loops: CDR1 MDHEN, CDR2 SYDVKM. CDR3 DNA: TGTGCCAGCAGTTTCCGGGACAGGGATTATAGCAATCAGCCCCAGCATTTT. This codes for CASSFRDRDYSNQPQHF.

This clonotype was counted many times. V gene TRBV7-2 combines with J gene TRBJ2-7; 10 nucleotides match TRBD2. Germline CDR1 and CDR2: SGHTA and FQGNSA. Trimming cost V 5 bases and J 3 bases; bases outside gene matches: 7. There are 15 residues in the CDR3. CDR3 bases: TGTGCCAGCAGCGGAACCGGGACTAGCGTCTACGAGCAGTACTTC. The encoded protein is CASSGTGTSVYEQYF. The full variable domain, rest sourced from reference TRBV7-2 and TRBJ2-7, is GAGVSQSPSNKVTEKGKDVELRCDPISGHTALYWYRQSLGQGLEFLIYFQGNSAPDKSGLPSDRFSAERTGGSVSTLTIQRTQQEDSAVYLCASSGTGTSVYEQYFGPGTRLTVT.

Many counts were recorded for this clonotype. J is TRBJ2-7 and V is TRBV11-2; the match to TRBD1 covers 8 bases. The CDR3 loop spans 15 amino acids. Germline CDR1 reads SGHAT; CDR2 reads FQNNGV. V lost 5 bases to trimming and J lost 2 bases; unmatched junction nucleotides: 8. This CDR3 reads CASSRTQGVTYEQYF. DNA for the CDR3: TGTGCCAGCAGCAGAACACAGGGGGTGACCTACGAGCAGTACTTC.

The chain couples TRBV7-2 to TRBJ1-2, with D perhaps TRBD1 (5 bases). The CDR3 runs to 15 residues. Trimming shortened V by 1 base and J by 0 bases, and 9 bases separated the two germline ends. The V gene's germline CDR1 is SGHTA and CDR2 FQGNSA. The CDR3: CASSLEGATNYGYTF. DNA of the CDR3: TGTGCCAGCAGCTTAGAAGGGGCAACTAACTATGGCTACACCTTC.

This clonotype has a count of ten or more. The chain couples TRBV11-2 to TRBJ2-5; tentative D call: TRBD1 (7 bases). This CDR3 region has 14 residues. The germline V gene encodes CDR1 SGHAT and CDR2 FQNNGV. Deletions cut 5 bases from V and 9 bases from J, with 19 bases between. CDR3 DNA: TGTGCCAGCAGCACGGGGGACAGACAGAAAGCCCAGTACTTC. Protein: CASSTGDRQKAQYF.

DNA for the CDR3: TGTGCCAGCAGCTTGCGGGGGCCTCAGGGGACTGAGCAGTTCTTC. Encoded protein: CASSLRGPQGTEQFF. V and J are TRBV7-8 and TRBJ2-1, with D possibly being TRBD2 (7 bases). This CDR3 comprises 15 residues. V lost 3 bases and J lost 9, with 18 bases in between. The germline V gene encodes CDR1 SGHVS and CDR2 FQNEAQ.

This chain joins TRBV6-1 and TRBJ2-2; the D is unclear. CDR1 and CDR2 from the germline V gene are MNHNS and SASEGT. The V end was cut by 5 bases, the J end by 1 base, with 14 bases between. This CDR3 has 16 residues. The CDR3 coding sequence is TGTGCCAGCAGTTCTCAACGCCCAGGGAACACCGGGGAGCTGTTTTTT. As protein: CASSSQRPGNTGELFF.

This clonotype has more than one count but fewer than ten. The chain employs TRBV18 and TRBJ2-2; TRBD1 is a possible D gene (5 bases). Germline V CDR1 and CDR2: KGHSH, LQKENI. Trimming shortened V by 2 bases and J by 0 bases, and 10 bases separated the two germline ends. The CDR3 has 16 amino acids. This CDR3 is CASSPYQGPNTGELFF. CDR3 bases: TGTGCCAGCTCACCATACCAGGGCCCGAACACCGGGGAGCTGTTTTTT.

At least ten counts were recorded for this clonotype. The chain links TRBV4-1 to TRBJ2-7, with a tentative D call TRBD2 (6 bases). The V end lost 2 bases, the J end lost 3 bases, and 14 bases lay between the germline ends. The CDR3 has 15 amino acids. Germline-derived CDR1 and CDR2 are MGHRA and YSYEKL. CDR3 sequence (DNA): TGCGCCAGCAGCCAAATCGTAGCGGAGCTCTACGAGCAGTACTTC. Encoded protein: CASSQIVAELYEQYF.

The CDR3 reads CASSVGQGGTDTQYF. For the CDR3, the DNA is TGCGCCAGCAGCGTGGGACAGGGGGGCACAGATACGCAGTATTTT. The chain links TRBV5-1 to TRBJ2-3, with TRBD1 identical over 11 bases. There are 15 residues in the CDR3. J gave up 1 base and V 4 bases, and 2 bases lay outside the gene matches. In germline, CDR1 is SGHRS, CDR2 YFSETQ. Complete variable domain (other parts from reference TRBV5-1 and TRBJ2-3): KAGVTQTPRYLIKTRGQQVTLSCSPISGHRSVSWYQQTPGQGLQFLFEYFSETQRNKGNFPGRFSGRQFSNSRSEMNVSTLELGDSALYLCASSVGQGGTDTQYFGPGTRLTVL.

Many counts were recorded for this clonotype. This chain uses TRBV7-9 with TRBJ2-2; 7 bases match TRBD1. After removal of 5 bases from V and 3 bases from J, the junction contained 6 bases not matched to a gene. The length of the CDR3 is 15 residues. The germline V gene has CDR1 SEHNR and CDR2 FQNEAQ (reference sequence). CDR3 nucleotide sequence: TGTGCCAGCAGCCTTACGACAGGGTACACCGGGGAGCTGTTTTTT. Its translation: CASSLTTGYTGELFF.

This clonotype was counted at least ten times. This chain joins TRBV6-1 and TRBJ2-5; 11 bases map to TRBD1. Looked up from germline, CDR1 is MNHNS and CDR2 is SASEGT. Trimming took 8 bases from V and 6 from J; bases not matched to a gene: 5. The CDR3 has 13 residues. CDR3 amino acids: CASCGQGAKTQYF. The CDR3 region has the DNA TGTGCCAGCTGCGGACAGGGGGCTAAGACCCAGTACTTC.

The sample holds many counts of this clonotype. The CDR3 loop reads CASSSPQTTNTEAFF. DNA for the CDR3: TGTGCCAGCAGCTCACCCCAGACGACAAACACTGAAGCTTTCTTT. The chain employs TRBV7-9 and TRBJ1-1; no reliable D call. CDR1 SEHNR and CDR2 FQNEAQ come from the germline V gene (reference sequence). CDR3 length equals 15 residues. V was shortened by 4 bases and J by 2 bases, with 14 bases between the two germline ends.

For this clonotype: This clone may be a read error of a much larger clone one base away. The missing conserved phenylalanine or tryptophan at the end of this CDR3 makes a read error likely. The genes are TRBV7-2 and TRBJ1-6; the D is unclear. The CDR3 has 13 residues. V gave up 2 bases and J gave up 11 bases, with 10 bases separating them. Germline loops: CDR1 SGHTA, CDR2 FQGNSA. The DNA for the CDR3 is TGTGCCAGCAGCTTACTCAGAGAAGCACCCCTCCACCTT. Amino acids: CASSLLREAPLHL.

This clonotype was picked up many times. The chain joins TRBV24-1 to TRBJ2-3; 9 bases map to TRBD2. The CDR3 has 15 amino acids. The germline gives CDR1 KGHDR, CDR2 SFDVKD. V trimming: 9 bases; J trimming: 2 bases; junction bases outside the gene matches: 8. CDR3 in amino acids: CATAGASGDTDTQYF. The CDR3, as DNA: TGTGCCACCGCAGGGGCTAGCGGGGACACAGATACGCAGTATTTT.

This chain links TRBV28 with TRBJ1-2; 10 nucleotides match TRBD1. The germline CDR1 and CDR2 sequences are MDHEN and SYDVKM. The CDR3 is 16 residues long. With 4 bases clipped from V and 8 bases from J, the junction kept 13 bases outside the gene matches. CDR3 residues: CASSSGGMTGGTGYTF. The CDR3 nucleotides read TGTGCCAGCAGTTCAGGGGGAATGACAGGGGGCACGGGCTACACCTTC.

As regards this clonotype: A much larger clone is a single base away; this may be a read error. V is TRBV28 and J is TRBJ2-5; D perhaps matches TRBD1 (6 bases). The CDR3 is 15 residues long. In germline, CDR1 is MDHEN, CDR2 SYDVKM. V was cut by 6 bases and J by 9 bases, with 23 bases left in between. The DNA of the CDR3 is TGTGCCAGCAGATCCGGTACAGGGTTTTCGGAGGCCCAGTACTTC. Protein sequence: CASRSGTGFSEAQYF.

This clonotype was counted ten times or more. The genes are TRBV7-8 and TRBJ2-5; D might be TRBD1 (5 bases). The V and J ends lost 4 bases and 0 bases respectively, with 15 bases between them. CDR1 is SGHVS and CDR2 is FQNEAQ in the germline V gene. The length of the CDR3 is 16 residues. The CDR3 here is CASSSLAGKYQETQYF. The CDR3, as DNA: TGTGCCAGCAGCTCACTCGCAGGGAAGTACCAAGAGACCCAGTACTTC.

The CDR3 nucleotides read TGTGCCAGCAGGACTAGCGGAGTGCAAGACGAGCAGTACTTC. This gives the protein CASRTSGVQDEQYF. V and J are TRBV6-2 or TRBV6-3 and TRBJ2-7; 9 nucleotides align to TRBD2. Germline loops: CDR1 MNHEY, CDR2 SVGEGT. V was pared by 6 bases and J by 5 bases, with 8 bases of the junction left unmatched. This CDR3 has 14 amino acids.

This clonotype was counted a few times. The V gene is TRBV20-1, the J gene TRBJ2-1; 9 nucleotides agree with TRBD2. The CDR3 extends over 13 amino acids. Per the germline V gene, CDR1 is DFQATT and CDR2 is SNEGSKA (reference sequence). V dropped 0 bases and J dropped 9; count of bases not matched to a gene: 3. The CDR3 coding sequence is TGCAGTGCTAGAGATGCGGGGGGGATTGAGCAGTTCTTC. Translated, it gives CSARDAGGIEQFF.

This clonotype was seen a few times. The chain joins TRBV20-1 to TRBJ2-7, with 12 bases identical to TRBD2. The CDR3 has 13 amino acids. V trimming: 6 bases; J trimming: 3 bases; junction bases outside the gene matches: 3. CDR1 DFQATT and CDR2 SNEGSKA come from the germline V gene (reference sequence). Here the CDR3 DNA reads TGCAGTGCCGCGACTAGCGGGAGCTACGAGCAGTACTTC. It translates to CSAATSGSYEQYF.